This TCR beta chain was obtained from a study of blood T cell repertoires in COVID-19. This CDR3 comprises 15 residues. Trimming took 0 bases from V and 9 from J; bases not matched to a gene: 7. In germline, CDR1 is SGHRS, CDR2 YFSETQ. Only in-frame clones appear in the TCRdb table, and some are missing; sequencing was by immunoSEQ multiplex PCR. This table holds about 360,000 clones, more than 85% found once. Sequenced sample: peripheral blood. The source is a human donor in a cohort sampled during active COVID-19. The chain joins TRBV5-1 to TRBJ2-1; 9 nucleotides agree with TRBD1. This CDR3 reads CASSLGTGAGVEQFF. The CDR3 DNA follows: TGCGCCAGCAGCTTGGGGACAGGGGCGGGAGTTGAGCAGTTCTTC.